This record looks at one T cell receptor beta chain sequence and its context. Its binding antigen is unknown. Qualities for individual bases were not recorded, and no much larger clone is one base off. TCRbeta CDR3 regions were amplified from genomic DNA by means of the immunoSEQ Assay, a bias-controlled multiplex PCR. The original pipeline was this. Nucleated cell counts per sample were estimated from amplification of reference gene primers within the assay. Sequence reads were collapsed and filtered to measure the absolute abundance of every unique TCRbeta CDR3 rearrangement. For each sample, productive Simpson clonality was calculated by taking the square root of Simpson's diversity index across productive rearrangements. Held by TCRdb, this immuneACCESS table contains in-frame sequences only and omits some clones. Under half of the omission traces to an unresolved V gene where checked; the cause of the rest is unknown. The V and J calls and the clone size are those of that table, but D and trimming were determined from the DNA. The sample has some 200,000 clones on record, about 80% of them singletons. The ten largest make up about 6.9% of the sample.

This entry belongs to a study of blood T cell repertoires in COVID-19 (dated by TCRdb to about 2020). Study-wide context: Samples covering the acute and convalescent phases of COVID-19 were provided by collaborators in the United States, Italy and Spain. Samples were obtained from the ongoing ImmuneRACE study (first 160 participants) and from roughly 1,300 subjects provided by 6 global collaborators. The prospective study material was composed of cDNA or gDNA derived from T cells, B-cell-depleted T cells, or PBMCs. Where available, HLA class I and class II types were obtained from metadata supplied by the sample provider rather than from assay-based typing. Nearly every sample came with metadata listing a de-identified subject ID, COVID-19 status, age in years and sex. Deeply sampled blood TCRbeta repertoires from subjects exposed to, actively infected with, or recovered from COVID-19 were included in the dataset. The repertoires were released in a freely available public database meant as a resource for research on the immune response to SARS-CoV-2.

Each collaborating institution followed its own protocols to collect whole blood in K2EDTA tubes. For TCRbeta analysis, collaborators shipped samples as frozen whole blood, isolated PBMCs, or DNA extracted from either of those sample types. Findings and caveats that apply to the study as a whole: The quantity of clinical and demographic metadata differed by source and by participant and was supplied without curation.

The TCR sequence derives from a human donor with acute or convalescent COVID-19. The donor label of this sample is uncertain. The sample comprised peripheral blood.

The sequenced DNA is TGTGCCAGCAGGGACAGATACGAGCAGTACTTC. Its protein reads: CASRDRYEQYF. This chain is built from TRBV27 and TRBJ2-7; the D segment could be TRBD1, given 6 matching bases. V gives up 6 bases and J gives up 4 bases, and the segment between their germline ends measures 7 bases. Looking up the germline V gene (reference sequence) yields CDR1 MNHEY and CDR2 SMNVEV. From cysteine to phenylalanine, the CDR3 is 11 amino acids long. The read is trimmed to its CDR3 DNA, 33 bases read in frame from base 1.